This entry is about one T cell receptor (beta chain). What antigen it recognizes has not been identified. No much larger clone exists at a distance of one base, and base qualities are not known. This record comes from a study of cytomegalovirus exposure and HLA in healthy donors (dated 2017 in TCRdb). With regard to the full study: In an earlier analysis of approximately 500 of the donors, approximately 260 Gb of sequence data and 90 million to 120 million unique TCR beta sequences from approximately 180 million T cells were reported. To decide whether each TCR beta V gene segment behaved as functional or pseudogenic, an earlier analysis of approximately 600 of the donors relied on high-throughput TCR beta sequencing. To predict cytomegalovirus infection status, the study brought together high-throughput TCR immunosequencing, statistical association of individual TCRs with disease status, and machine learning. Donor age, sex, ethnicity and CMV serostatus were compiled together with the repertoire data. The study used immunosequencing to profile the T cell repertoires of hundreds of subjects and linked those repertoires to cytomegalovirus serostatus. The study was designed to test whether signatures of past pathogen exposure could be identified by cataloging public T cell receptors. The genetic ancestry cluster associated with self-reported Caucasian donors included 70% to 85% of the approximately 400 genotyped donors. Every discovery cohort repertoire had been produced on one sequencing platform. To study patterns of TCR occurrence, a later analysis re-analyzed previously published TCR beta repertoires from around 670 donors and added high-resolution HLA genotyping. Across around 400 genotyped donors of the cohort, an average of approximately 200,000 unique TCR beta nucleotide sequences per donor were sequenced, and 15% to 20% of those sequences were non-productive. HLA typing included class I and class II loci at four-digit resolution. Typing coverage varied by locus: about 620-630 donors for A, B, C, DRB1 and DQB1; under 550 for DQA1; over 600 for DPA1; fewer than 480 for DPB1. An early release that covered approximately 600 HLA-typed donors contained about 290 gigabases of sequencing data and 85 million to 100 million unique TCR sequences. Besides the first cohort of approximately 670 subjects, a separate validation cohort made up of roughly 120 different subjects was used. Rather than using new phenotypic data, the later analysis identified candidate immune exposures from TCR beta sequences and from how often those sequences occurred across donors. A later genetic analysis used genome-wide SNP genotypes for about three fifths of the 666 donors, treating that subset as a discovery cohort. Because of strong linkage in the cohort, five DR-DQ haplotypes were treated as single units for association and clustering.

Library method: the immunoSEQ multiplex PCR assay. A mixture of 60 forward primers for TCR Vbeta segments and 13 reverse primers for TCR Jbeta segments was used in the multiplex PCR. The CDR3 region of rearranged TCR beta genes was amplified from genomic DNA with a multiplex PCR assay. Amplified TCR beta libraries were sequenced as 87-base-pair reads on the Illumina HiSeq System. Processing in the source paper ran as follows. A later analysis counted approximately 84 million unique TCR beta chains across the 550 to 750 repertoires, and some 12 million of these chains were shared by at least two donors. To remove PCR and sequencing errors, raw reads were error-corrected and collapsed into unique sequences using a nearest-neighbor algorithm that merged closely related sequences. To assign V, D and J gene segments, CDR3 sequences were aligned to IMGT reference sequences. For a sequence to be retained, at least a six-nucleotide match to both a V gene segment and a J gene segment was required. A rearrangement was called productive if the CDR3 had no stop codons and remained in frame with V and J, and every other rearrangement was called non-productive. CDR3 was defined by IMGT convention, running from the second conserved V-encoded cysteine to the conserved J-encoded phenylalanine. The earlier analysis of some 580 of the donors excluded any sequence lacking an unambiguous match to a single V gene segment. In an earlier analysis of almost 600 of the donors, a V segment was called functional when productive rearrangements were above 56.7%, and segregating when the standard deviation between donors exceeded 5%. To diagnose cytomegalovirus status from the catalog of TCR beta chain sequences, a statistical classification framework was built. A later analysis assigned V and J genes by comparing TCR nucleotide sequences with IMGT/GENE-DB human TR gene sequences. In a later analysis, CDR3 sequences and most-parsimonious VDJ recombination scenarios were assigned using the TCRdist pipeline. A later analysis defined each TCR beta chain by its CDR3 amino acid sequence plus V-gene family, and excluded reads lacking a unique V-gene family. To address suspected cross-contamination and a sequencing artifact, a later analysis removed approximately 590 highly shared, low-generation-probability nucleotide sequences. A later analysis calculated a clonal expansion index for each public chain from normalized within-repertoire ranks of inferred template counts. In a later analysis, generation probabilities were computed with a VDJ recombination model fitted to out-of-frame rearrangements, and the resulting probabilities were checked against IGoR. In a later analysis, TCR-TCR, TCR-HLA and TCR-CMV co-occurrence was scored with hypergeometric tests, and a repertoire-size bias correction was applied to TCR pairs. A later analysis estimated false discovery rates by permuting HLA or CMV assignments 20 times. In a later analysis, co-occurring TCRs were grouped using DBSCAN, and TCRdist sequence similarity was added for clustering within HLA-allele-positive subsets. Co-occurrence clustering excluded repertoires with fewer than 30,000 or more than 120,000 public chains, plus five with anomalous nucleotide sharing. TCRdb took this table from immuneACCESS and kept in-frame rearrangements with V and J called. Such tables lack part of the clones; where checked against another copy, unresolved V genes explain under half of the gap, and the rest is unexplained. Clonal size and the V and J genes are those of that table, whereas D and trimming came from the DNA. The sample table contains roughly 150,000 clones; only one count was recorded for 65% to 80% of them. 1.5% to 2% of the sample is held by the ten biggest clonotypes.

CDR1 and CDR2, per the germline V gene, are MDHEN and SYDVKM. The CDR3 contains 17 residues, cysteine and phenylalanine counted. CDR3 DNA is the only sequence kept; it has 51 bases, read in frame from the first base. The germline V and J ends show losses of 6 bases and 6 bases respectively, and no gene match explains 18 bases of the junction. The investigation overall reported the following: A later genetic analysis reported fewer N-insertions in productive TCRs among donors in an Asian-associated ancestry cluster than the roughly 650-donor mean. A further reported finding was that TCR beta sequences accurately predicted the HLA-A and HLA-B alleles for most subjects in the first cohort. When HLA alleles, especially DR and DQ, strongly co-occurred, attributing TCR associations to individual alleles was difficult. CMV serostatus was the only immune exposure information available for the cohort. Cytomegalovirus status was reported to be diagnosed by the classifier with high specificity and sensitivity in both the original and validation cohorts. In an earlier analysis of around 600 of the donors, most TCR beta V segments appeared in productive rearrangements about 87% or about 30% of the time, broadly matching IMGT annotations. A later genetic analysis associated a missense DCLRE1C variant with V-gene and J-gene trimming of TCR beta chains, and an independent cohort replicated the association. Roughly uniform sequencing depth across donors was assumed in presence/absence analyses, although this assumption may not hold. At a false discovery rate of 0.05, a later analysis linked approximately 18,000 TCR beta sequences to specific HLA alleles. Over 15 rarely observed V segments, including chromosome 9 orphons, were excluded from the earlier analysis of a few hundred of the donors because counts were too low. Some IMGT-functional V segments, including TRBV6-2 and TRBV6-3, could not be distinguished by the 87-base-pair reads and were therefore excluded. While some public TCRs were present in many individuals, most TCR sequences turned up only very rarely across donors. A later analysis found that HLA-associated TCR beta chains were more clonally expanded and had lower generation probabilities than equally common non-associated chains. In vitro tests confirmed that a few of the cytomegalovirus-associated TCR beta chains recognize cytomegalovirus antigens. The study listed 150 to 200 TCR beta chains as associated with cytomegalovirus. A cluster of highly shared sequence variants was judged likely to represent a technical artifact of the sequencing pipeline. According to a later analysis, TCR association rates differed among HLA loci, with DRB1 alleles showing the most associated TCRs and HLA-C alleles showing the fewest. Several of the top co-occurrence clusters appeared to be linked to parvovirus B19, influenza, CMV and Epstein-Barr virus, according to a later analysis. Correlated functional status among segregating V segments might be attributable to linkage disequilibrium, but an unknown experimental factor could not be ruled out. The authors suggested that the approach could potentially be extended to other disease states and immunological phenotypes. Only TCR beta chains were sequenced in this cohort, and the absence of alpha or paired-chain data limited detectable features. Because some donors lacked HLA typing at each locus, the association tests relied only on the typed subset. In a later analysis, most CMV-associated TCR beta chains were found to appear HLA-restricted, with HLA associations seemingly driven largely by CMV exposure.

The cohort was made up of approximately 700 healthy bone marrow donors. Cohort members were all nominally healthy when sampled, although unrecorded immune exposures were likely present. The donor was CMV seronegative and belonged to the group of around 350 seronegative cohort members. A peripheral blood sample was collected from each donor, and TCR beta sequencing was performed on peripheral blood mononuclear cells. The Qiagen DNeasy Blood Extraction Kit was used to extract genomic DNA from the blood cell samples. The clonotype was recovered from a woman in her thirties in good health and CMV-seronegative. Recombination linked TRBV28 to TRBJ2-3, with 7 middle bases fitting TRBD1. The source material was PBMCs. The nucleotides are TGTGCCAGCAGCCCGCCCGACAGGGCCTCCAGTCACGATACGCAGTATTTT. The resulting protein is CASSPPDRASSHDTQYF.